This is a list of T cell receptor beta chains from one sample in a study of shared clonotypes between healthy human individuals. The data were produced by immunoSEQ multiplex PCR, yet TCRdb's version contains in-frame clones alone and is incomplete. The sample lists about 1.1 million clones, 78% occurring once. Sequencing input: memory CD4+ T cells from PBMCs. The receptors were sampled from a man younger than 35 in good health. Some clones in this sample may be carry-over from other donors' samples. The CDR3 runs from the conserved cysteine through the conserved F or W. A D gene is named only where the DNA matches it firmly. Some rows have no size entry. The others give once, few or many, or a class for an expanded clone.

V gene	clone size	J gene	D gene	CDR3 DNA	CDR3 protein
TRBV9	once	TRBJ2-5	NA	TGTGCCAGCAGCGTCGGGCAGACGGCCCAGTACTTC	CASSVGQTAQYF
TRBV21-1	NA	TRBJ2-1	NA	TGTGCCAGCAGCCCCCTTCGGGGGGAATCCCAGTTCTTC	CASSPLRGESQFF
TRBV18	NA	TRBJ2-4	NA	TGTGCCAGCTCACCTGCGAGACAGTCAAACATTCAGTACTTC	CASSPARQSNIQYF
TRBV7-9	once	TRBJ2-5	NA	TGTGCCAGCAGCCCCGGCGGGGCGGTGGAGACCCAGTACTTC	CASSPGGAVETQYF
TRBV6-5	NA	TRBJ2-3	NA	TGTGCCAGCAGTTACTCCGGCTTATCAGGGTCAGATACGCAGTATTTT	CASSYSGLSGSDTQYF
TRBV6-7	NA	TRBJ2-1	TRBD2	TGTGCCAGCAGTTACTCGGGCCTAGCGGGGGACAATGAGCAGTTCTTC	CASSYSGLAGDNEQFF
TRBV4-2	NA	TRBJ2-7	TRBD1	TGTGCCAGCACGCTACAGGGGAGCGAGCAGTACTTC	CASTLQGSEQYF
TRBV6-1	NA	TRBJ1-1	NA	TGTGCCAGCAGTGAAATGGGGTGGCAAAACACTGAAGCTTTCTTT	CASSEMGWQNTEAFF
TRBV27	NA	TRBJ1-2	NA	TGTGCCAGCAGTCAACCTACCTATCGGACAGACTATGGCTACACCTTC	CASSQPTYRTDYGYTF
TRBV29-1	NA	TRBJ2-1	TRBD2	TGCAGCGTTGAAGGACTAGCGGGAGGCAGCTCCTACAATGAGCAGTTCTTC	CSVEGLAGGSSYNEQFF
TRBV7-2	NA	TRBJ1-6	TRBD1	TGTGCCAGCAGGGACAGGGGGTGGTCACCCCTCCACTTT	CASRDRGWSPLHF
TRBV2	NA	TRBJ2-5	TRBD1	TGTGCCAGCAGGGGACAGCGACAAGAGACCCAGTACTTC	CASRGQRQETQYF
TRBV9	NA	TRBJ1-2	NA	TGTGCCAGCAGCTCCCGGACAGTAGAATCCTATGGCTACACCTTC	CASSSRTVESYGYTF
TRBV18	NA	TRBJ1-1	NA	TGTGCCAGCTCACCCCCGGGCGCGGGCACTGAAGCTTTCTTT	CASSPPGAGTEAFF
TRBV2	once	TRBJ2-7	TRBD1	TGTGCCAGCAGTGAATCCTGGACAGGGAGCCTTCTCTTC	CASSESWTGSLLF
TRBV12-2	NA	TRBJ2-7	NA	TGTGCAAGTCGCTTAGTGGGATACGAGCAGTACTTC	CASRLVGYEQYF
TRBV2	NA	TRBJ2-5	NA	TGTGCCAGCAGTCACAGGGAACAAGAGACCCAGTACTTC	CASSHREQETQYF
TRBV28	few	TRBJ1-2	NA	TGTGCCAGCCTTACCTACAGGGAGGGCTACACCTTC	CASLTYREGYTF
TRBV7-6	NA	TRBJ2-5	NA	TGTGCCAGCAGCCTAGGGATGACGGGGGCCCAGTACTTC	CASSLGMTGAQYF
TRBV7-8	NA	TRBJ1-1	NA	TGTGCCAGCAGCTTTTTTTTGGGTGAAGCTTTCTTT	CASSFFLGEAFF
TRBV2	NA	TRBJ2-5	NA	TGTGCCAGCAGTCAGACCTCAGCTTGGGAGACCCAGTACTTC	CASSQTSAWETQYF
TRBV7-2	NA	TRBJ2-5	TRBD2	TGTGCCAGCAGCTTAGGGACTAGCGGGCAAGAGACCCAGTACTTC	CASSLGTSGQETQYF
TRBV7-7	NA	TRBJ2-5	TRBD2	TGTGCCAGCAGCTTTGGACTAGCGGGTTCGCAAGAGACCCAGTACTTC	CASSFGLAGSQETQYF
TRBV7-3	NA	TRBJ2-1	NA	TGTGCCAGCAGCTCCTCTCGAGCGGCCTCCTACAATGAGCAGTTCTTC	CASSSSRAASYNEQFF
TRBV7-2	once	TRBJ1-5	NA	TGTGCCAGCAGCCCAGAGGAAAATCAGCCCCAGCATTTT	CASSPEENQPQHF
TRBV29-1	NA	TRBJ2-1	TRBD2	TGCAGCGTCCTAGCGGGAGCTTACAATGAGCAGTTCTTC	CSVLAGAYNEQFF
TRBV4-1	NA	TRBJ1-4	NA	TGCGCCAGCAGCCAAGATCGGAACAGGGCTAATGAAAAACTGTTTTTT	CASSQDRNRANEKLFF
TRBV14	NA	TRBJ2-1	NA	TGTGCCAGCAGCCAAGCACTAGTATCCGAGCAGTTCTTC	CASSQALVSEQFF
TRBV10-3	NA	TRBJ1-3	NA	TGTGCCACAGAACAGGACTCTGGAAACACCATATATTTT	CATEQDSGNTIYF
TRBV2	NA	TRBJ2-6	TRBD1	TGTGCCAGCAGTTCTCCGGACAGGCTGTCCTCTAAGGGGGCCAACGTCCTGACTTTC	CASSSPDRLSSKGANVLTF
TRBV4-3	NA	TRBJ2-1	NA	TGCGCCAGCAGCCAAGACGTCACAGTGACCTCCTACAATGAGCAGTTCTTC	CASSQDVTVTSYNEQFF
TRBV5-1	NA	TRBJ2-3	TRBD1	TGCGCCAGCAGCCGGGAATCGACAGGGGGGGATACGCAGTATTTT	CASSRESTGGDTQYF
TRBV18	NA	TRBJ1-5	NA	TGTGCCAGCCAGCGGGATTCGGATCAGCCCCAGCATTTT	CASQRDSDQPQHF
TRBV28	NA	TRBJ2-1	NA	TGTGCCGGCTCCCCTCGGGACTCCCGACGTACGGAGCAGTTCTTC	CAGSPRDSRRTEQFF
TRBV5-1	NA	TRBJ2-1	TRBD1	TGCGCCAGCAGCTCCAATGCGGGACAGGGTAATAATGAGCAGTTCTTC	CASSSNAGQGNNEQFF
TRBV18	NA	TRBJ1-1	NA	TGTGCCAGCTCACCCGCCGACAGCACTGAAGCTTTCTTT	CASSPADSTEAFF
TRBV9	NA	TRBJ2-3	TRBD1	TGTGCCAGCAGCCTCGACAGGGGACCTTCCTCAGGTGCAGATACGCAGTATTTT	CASSLDRGPSSGADTQYF
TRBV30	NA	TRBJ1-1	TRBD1	TGTGCCTGGAGGGGTTACGGACAGGGGGGCACTGAAGCTTTCTTT	CAWRGYGQGGTEAFF
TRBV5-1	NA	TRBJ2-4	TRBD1	TGCGCCAGCAGCCACCTGGACAGGGTTGGAAACATTCAGTACTTC	CASSHLDRVGNIQYF
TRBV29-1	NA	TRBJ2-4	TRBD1	TGCAGCGTGGGACAGGGGGCGGCCAAAAACATTCAGTACTTC	CSVGQGAAKNIQYF
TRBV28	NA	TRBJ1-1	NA	TGTGCCAGCAGTTTATGGCCAGGGCGGTCCGAAGCTTTCTTT	CASSLWPGRSEAFF
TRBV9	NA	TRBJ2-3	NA	TGTGCCAGCAGCGTAGGGGATCGCGGCCTCACAGATACGCAGTATTTT	CASSVGDRGLTDTQYF
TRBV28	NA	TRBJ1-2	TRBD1	TGTGCCAGCAGTCCCCTGCCAGGGGGTCGGTATGGCTACACCTTC	CASSPLPGGRYGYTF
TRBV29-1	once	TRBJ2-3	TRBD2	TGCACCGGGGGGAGGGCCACAGATACGCAGTATTTT	CTGGRATDTQYF
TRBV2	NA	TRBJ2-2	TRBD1	TGTGCCAGCAGTTTTGACAGGGTGAACACCGGGGAGCTGTTTTTT	CASSFDRVNTGELFF
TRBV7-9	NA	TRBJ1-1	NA	TGTGCCAGCAGCTTACTGTGGGGAGACACTGAAGCTTTCTTT	CASSLLWGDTEAFF